A selection of T cell receptor beta chains follows, all from one sample in a study of cytomegalovirus exposure and HLA in healthy donors. Assay: immunoSEQ multiplex PCR; the TCRdb copy retains only in-frame clones and omits some. The sample includes approximately 39,000 clones, 55% to 75% of them seen just once. Sequenced: PBMCs. The receptors derive from a man aged 25-40 years in good health and CMV-seronegative. Both conserved end residues are trimmed from each CDR3. A row's size may be missing; if present it is once, few, many or a size class.

CDR3 length,J gene,V gene,clone size,CDR3 protein
15,TRBJ2-5,TRBV4-2,-,ASSQEGASGGQETQY
15,TRBJ1-3,TRBV4-1,-,ASSQRTLTGIKNTIY
12,TRBJ2-1,TRBV29-1,few,SVERGSGHNEQF
13,TRBJ2-7,TRBV4-1,-,ASSHPVGGLYEQY
11,TRBJ1-2,TRBV28,few,ASSFTGTYGYT
12,TRBJ2-1,TRBV10-3,-,AIGTGGSYNEQF
12,TRBJ2-7,TRBV28,-,AARGPFGSYEQY
13,TRBJ2-5,TRBV2,-,ASTETGVPKETQY
13,TRBJ2-4,TRBV5-1,-,ASSLAPGVENIQY
10,TRBJ2-3,TRBV5-4,-,ASSEITDTQY
12,TRBJ2-5,TRBV18,-,ASSQRQSQETQY
12,TRBJ2-7,TRBV4-1,-,ASSQGHGGHEQY
17,TRBJ2-1,TRBV9,few,ASSVGETSGTPLYNEQF
11,TRBJ1-1,TRBV7-2,few,ASSSQYYAEAF
13,TRBJ1-2,TRBV7-9,-,ASSFSPGREDGYT
12,TRBJ2-1,TRBV9,-,ASSVAGVEGEQF
13,TRBJ2-3,TRBV6-5,once,ASSNVGGYTDTQY
12,TRBJ2-1,TRBV11-3,once,ASSGAGSYNEQF
15,TRBJ1-2,TRBV29-1,-,SVGHSGGAYANYGYT
12,TRBJ2-7,TRBV28,-,ASSFWQDSYEQY
11,TRBJ2-7,TRBV5-1,few,ASSWTGEREQY
11,TRBJ2-7,TRBV5-1,-,ASSLRGRTEQY
13,TRBJ2-3,TRBV29-1,once,SVENDRVRADTQY
11,TRBJ1-1,TRBV9,once,ASSVDPGAKAF
12,TRBJ1-1,TRBV28,-,ASSLPQGNTEAF
13,TRBJ1-4,TRBV6-5,-,ASSQRGQNNEKLF
13,TRBJ2-1,TRBV6-5,-,ASSYSGRGYNEQF
12,TRBJ1-1,TRBV2,-,ASRQVGRNTEAF
13,TRBJ2-7,TRBV4-1,once,ASSQATSGNYEQY
14,TRBJ1-5,TRBV4-1,few,ASSQPNRGLSQPQH
12,TRBJ1-1,TRBV5-1,once,ASSLSGGNTEAF
13,TRBJ2-2,TRBV5-4,few,ASSPPGGAAGELF
12,TRBJ2-1,TRBV6-1,few,ASSELVSNNEQF
12,TRBJ2-7,TRBV10-1,once,ASSPRTAGDEQY
13,TRBJ2-3,TRBV6-1,-,ASSELRGSTDTQY
13,TRBJ2-5,TRBV29-1,-,SVPRLAGASETQY
12,TRBJ2-7,TRBV28,-,ASGPSGATYEQY